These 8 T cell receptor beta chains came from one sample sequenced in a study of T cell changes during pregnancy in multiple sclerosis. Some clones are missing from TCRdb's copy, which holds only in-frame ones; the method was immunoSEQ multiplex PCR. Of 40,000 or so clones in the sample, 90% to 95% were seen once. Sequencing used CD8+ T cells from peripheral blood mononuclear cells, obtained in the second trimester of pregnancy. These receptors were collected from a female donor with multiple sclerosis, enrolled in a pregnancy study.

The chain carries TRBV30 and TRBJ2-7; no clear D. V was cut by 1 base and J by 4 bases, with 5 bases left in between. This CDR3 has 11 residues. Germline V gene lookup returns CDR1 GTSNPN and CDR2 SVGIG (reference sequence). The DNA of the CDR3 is TGTGCCTGGAGTGCAGCGTACGAGCAGTACTTC. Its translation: CAWSAAYEQYF.

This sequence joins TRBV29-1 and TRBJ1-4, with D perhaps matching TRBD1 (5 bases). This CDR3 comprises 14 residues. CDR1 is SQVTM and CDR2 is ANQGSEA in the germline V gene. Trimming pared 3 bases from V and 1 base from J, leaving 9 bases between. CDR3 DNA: TGCAGCGTTGATGGGGGGGTAACTAATGAAAAACTGTTTTTT. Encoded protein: CSVDGGVTNEKLFF.

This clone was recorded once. CDR3 in amino acids: CASSTGVDLRNTEAFF. The CDR3 DNA reads as TGTGCCAGCAGTACAGGGGTGGATCTTCGGAACACTGAAGCTTTCTTT. The genes are TRBV11-1 and TRBJ1-1; 7 bases align to TRBD1. This CDR3 region has 16 residues. J lost 1 base, V lost 6 bases, and 11 bases had no gene match. Germline V gene data show CDR1 as SGHAT and CDR2 as FQDESV (reference sequence).

The CDR3 region is CAWTWGSNVIDTQYF. CDR3 nucleotide sequence: TGTGCCTGGACCTGGGGCAGTAACGTGATAGATACGCAGTATTTT. This chain links TRBV30 with TRBJ2-3, with TRBD1 as a possible D gene (5 bases). CDR1 and CDR2 (germline): GTSNPN, SVGIG (reference sequence). This CDR3 is 15 amino acids long. V gave up 4 bases and J gave up 5 bases, with 19 bases separating them.

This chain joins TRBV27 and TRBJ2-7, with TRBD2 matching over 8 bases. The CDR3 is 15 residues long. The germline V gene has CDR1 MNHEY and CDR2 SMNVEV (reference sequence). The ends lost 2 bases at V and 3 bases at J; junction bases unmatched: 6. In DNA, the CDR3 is TGTGCCAGCAGTTTACTCGGACTAGCCCTCTACGAGCAGTACTTC. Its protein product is CASSLLGLALYEQYF.

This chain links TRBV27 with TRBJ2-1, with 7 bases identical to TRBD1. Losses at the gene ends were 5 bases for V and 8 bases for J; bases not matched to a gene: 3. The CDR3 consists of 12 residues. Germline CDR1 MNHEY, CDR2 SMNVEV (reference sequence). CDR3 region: CASSDRVDEQFF. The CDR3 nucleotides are TGTGCCAGCAGTGACAGGGTCGATGAGCAGTTCTTC.

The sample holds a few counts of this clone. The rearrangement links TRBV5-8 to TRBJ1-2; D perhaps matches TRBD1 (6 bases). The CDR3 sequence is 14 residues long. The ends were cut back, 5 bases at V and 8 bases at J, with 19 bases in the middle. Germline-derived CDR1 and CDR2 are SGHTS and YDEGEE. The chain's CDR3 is CASRGKDSLYGYTF. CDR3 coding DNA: TGTGCCAGCAGAGGGAAGGACAGTTTGTACGGCTACACCTTC.

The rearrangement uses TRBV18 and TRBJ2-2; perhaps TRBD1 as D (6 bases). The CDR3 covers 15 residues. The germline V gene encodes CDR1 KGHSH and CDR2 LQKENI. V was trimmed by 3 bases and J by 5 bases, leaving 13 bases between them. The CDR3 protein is CASSPPPGETGELFF. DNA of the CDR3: TGTGCCAGCTCACCCCCCCCAGGGGAAACCGGGGAGCTGTTTTTT.